A single sample gave rise to the 21 T cell receptor beta chains below, sequenced in a study of response to subunit inactivated influenza vaccine. One entry per CDR3 protein results from TCRdb running MiXCR on the RT-PCR reads. The table lists around 530,000 distinct CDR3 sequences, 10% to 15% of them singletons, with approximately 10% in the top ten. The source was PBMCs from blood, collected on the day of vaccination. These TCRs come from a man aged 50 to 60 who received an inactivated influenza vaccine.

This chain links TRBV5-1 with TRBJ2-1; 8 nucleotides align to TRBD1. J lost 6 bases, V lost 4 bases, and 15 bases had no gene match. CDR1 and CDR2 (germline): SGHRS, YFSETQ. This CDR3 contains 17 residues. This CDR3 reads CASSRTGPGVGGNEQFF. The DNA of the CDR3 is TGCGCCAGCAGCCGGACAGGGCCGGGGGTTGGTGGCAATGAGCAGTTCTTC.

This clonotype was seen repeatedly, ten times or more. The genes are TRBV3-1 and TRBJ2-1; D is undetermined. Germline CDR1 and CDR2: LGHDT and YNNKEL (reference sequence). The CDR3 sequence is 15 residues long. V lost 2 bases to trimming and J lost 4 bases, with 12 bases between them. The CDR3 nucleotides read TGTGCCAGCAGCCAACGGACGGCCCGATACAATGAGCAGTTCTTC. Translating it yields CASSQRTARYNEQFF.

The chain joins TRBV29-1 to TRBJ2-7; no definite D call. With 4 bases removed from V and 6 bases from J, the gap between germline ends came to 16 bases. The CDR3 runs 13 residues. Germline V CDR1 and CDR2: SQVTM, ANQGSEA. CDR3 residues: CSVGQTYILEQYF. The CDR3 DNA sequence: TGCAGCGTTGGACAAACTTATATTCTCGAGCAGTACTTC.

The chain couples TRBV19 to TRBJ2-7, with D perhaps matching TRBD1 or TRBD2 (5 bases each). Germline V gene data show CDR1 as LNHDA and CDR2 as SQIVND (reference sequence). V was clipped by 6 bases and J by 0 bases, with 12 bases between them. The CDR3 loop spans 14 amino acids. The CDR3 here is CASRDNLASYEQYF. The CDR3 DNA reads as TGTGCCAGTAGGGACAACCTAGCCTCCTACGAGCAGTACTTC.

This clonotype was seen only a few times. The chain employs TRBV24-1 and TRBJ2-5; TRBD1 agrees at 9 bases. With 3 bases clipped from V and 3 bases from J, the junction kept 1 base outside the gene matches. The CDR3 has 14 residues. The germline V gene encodes CDR1 KGHDR and CDR2 SFDVKD. CDR3 coding DNA: TGTGCCACCAGTGATCGGGACAGGGAAGAGACCCAGTACTTC. It encodes CATSDRDREETQYF.

This clonotype was counted ten times or more. Mismatch with germline at one junction end may stem from a read error. The chain uses TRBV3-1 and TRBJ2-7; the D is unclear. The germline gives CDR1 LGHDT, CDR2 YNNKEL (reference sequence). The CDR3 is 12 amino acids. CDR3 residues: CASSQGRYEQYF. The CDR3 nucleotides read TGTGCCAGCAGTCAAGGCCGCTACGAGCAGTACTTC.

The chain carries TRBV7-8 and TRBJ1-5, with TRBD1 matching over 8 bases. V lost 5 bases and J lost 4; bases outside the gene matches: 7. The CDR3 length is 15 residues. In germline, CDR1 is SGHVS, CDR2 FQNEAQ. CDR3 nucleotides: TGTGCCAGCAGCCCCTGGACAGGGCAGAATCAGCCCCAGCATTTT. This codes for CASSPWTGQNQPQHF.

In regard to this clonotype: This may stem from a read error, because a much larger clone lies one nucleotide away. V usage is TRBV5-1 and J usage is TRBJ1-2; no definite D call. V shed 3 bases and J shed 6 bases, with 15 bases lying between them. The CDR3 loop spans 14 amino acids. Germline assignment: CDR1 SGHRS and CDR2 YFSETQ. The CDR3 region is CASSSRSSKDGYTF. The CDR3 nucleotides are TGCGCCAGCAGCTCGAGGTCCTCAAAGGATGGCTACACCTTC.

This clonotype turned up a few times. The V call is TRBV10-3, the J call TRBJ2-1, with 8 bases aligning to TRBD2. The trim removed 8 bases at V and 0 bases at J, leaving 12 bases unmatched. The CDR3 has 17 amino acids. The germline V gene encodes CDR1 ENHRY and CDR2 SYGVKD. The DNA for the CDR3 is TGTGCCATCGCAGACGGGCTAGCGGGTAGCTCCTACAATGAGCAGTTCTTC. Translated: CAIADGLAGSSYNEQFF.

The CDR3 nucleotides are TGTGCCAGCACAGGCAGAGGGACTAGCGGGAGCTACGAGCAGTACTTC. It translates to CASTGRGTSGSYEQYF. The rearrangement joins TRBV28 to TRBJ2-7; 14 nucleotides match TRBD2. The CDR3 sequence is 16 residues long. The germline V gene encodes CDR1 MDHEN and CDR2 SYDVKM. V trimming: 7 bases; J trimming: 3 bases; junction bases outside the gene matches: 8. Supplemented by reference TRBV28 and TRBJ2-7, the full variable domain reads DVKVTQSSRYLVKRTGEKVFLECVQDMDHENMFWYRQDPGLGLRLIYFSYDVKMKEKGDIPEGYSVSREKKERFSLILESASTNQTSMYLCASTGRGTSGSYEQYFGPGTRLTVT.

V usage is TRBV19 and J usage is TRBJ2-1; 9 bases are shared with TRBD1. V shed 4 bases and J 3 bases; nucleotides not matched to a gene: 4. The germline V gene has CDR1 LNHDA and CDR2 SQIVND (reference sequence). The CDR3 runs 15 residues. CDR3 region: CASSTGDRVYNEQFF. For the CDR3, the DNA is TGTGCCAGTAGTACAGGGGACAGGGTCTACAATGAGCAGTTCTTC. Supplemented by reference TRBV19 and TRBJ2-1, the full variable domain reads DGGITQSPKYLFRKEGQNVTLSCEQNLNHDAMYWYRQDPGQGLRLIYYSQIVNDFQKGDIAEGYSVSREKKESFPLTVTSAQKNPTAFYLCASSTGDRVYNEQFFGPGTRLTVL.

This chain links TRBV6-1 with TRBJ2-7; 7 nucleotides agree with TRBD2. Unmatched junction bases numbered 13, after V lost 5 bases and J lost 3 bases. The CDR3 has 16 amino acids. Germline lookup yields CDR1 MNHNS and CDR2 SASEGT. Here the CDR3 DNA reads TGTGCCAGCAGTCTAGCGACCGGGGAGGGGTACTACGAGCAGTACTTC. Residues: CASSLATGEGYYEQYF.

The V call is TRBV7-9, the J call TRBJ2-1; 9 bases map to TRBD1. The CDR3 is made up of 16 amino acids. V lost 5 bases, J lost 5 bases, and 10 bases stayed unmatched. The germline V gene has CDR1 SEHNR and CDR2 FQNEAQ (reference sequence). CDR3 sequence reads: CASSRNRDRANNEQFF. CDR3 in DNA: TGTGCCAGCAGCAGAAACCGGGACAGGGCAAACAATGAGCAGTTCTTC.

This clonotype has a handful of counts. The J gene is TRBJ1-5, the V gene TRBV10-3, with D possibly being TRBD1 (6 bases). The V gene's germline CDR1 is ENHRY and CDR2 SYGVKD. V was trimmed by 7 bases and J by 3 bases, leaving 10 bases between them. This CDR3 contains 13 residues. The CDR3 spells CAITGALNQPQHF. The CDR3 DNA sequence: TGTGCCATCACAGGGGCCCTCAATCAGCCCCAGCATTTT.

This clonotype was observed at least ten times. The chain joins TRBV12-3 or TRBV12-4 to TRBJ2-1; D not resolved. CDR3 length: 13 residues. Trimming shortened V by 1 base and J by 6 bases, and 7 bases separated the two germline ends. This CDR3 is CASSLDHGNEQFF. The CDR3 DNA sequence: TGTGCCAGCAGTTTAGACCACGGCAATGAGCAGTTCTTC.

This clonotype has more than one count but fewer than ten. This chain joins TRBV7-9 and TRBJ2-4; no reliable D call. The CDR3 spans 17 residues. The V end lost 1 base, the J end lost 3 bases, and 16 bases lay between the germline ends. The germline CDR1 and CDR2 sequences are SEHNR and FQNEAQ (reference sequence). CDR3 nucleotide sequence: TGTGCCAGCAGCTTAGGGTATTACGATAAAGTCAAAAACATTCAGTACTTC. Translating it yields CASSLGYYDKVKNIQYF.

This clonotype has at least ten counts. The chain carries TRBV12-3 or TRBV12-4 and TRBJ1-5, with D tentatively TRBD1 (6 bases). The CDR3 is made up of 14 amino acids. V was shortened by 3 bases and J by 3 bases, with 9 bases between the two germline ends. This CDR3 reads CASSFQGPNQPQHF. The CDR3 DNA sequence: TGTGCCAGCAGTTTTCAGGGGCCCAATCAGCCCCAGCATTTT.

This clonotype was counted a few times. The V and J genes are TRBV7-9 and TRBJ1-5; tentatively, D is TRBD1 (5 bases). The length of the CDR3 is 15 residues. CDR1 and CDR2 (germline): SEHNR, FQNEAQ (reference sequence). Trimming removed 0 bases from V and 4 bases from J, with 10 bases in between. CDR3 region: CASSLAGALNQPQHF. The CDR3 nucleotides are TGTGCCAGCAGCTTAGCAGGGGCTTTGAATCAGCCCCAGCATTTT.

The chain couples TRBV4-3 to TRBJ2-2, with D perhaps assigned TRBD1 or TRBD2 (5 bases each). This CDR3 has 15 amino acids. Germline values: CDR1 LGHNA, CDR2 YSLEER. Trimming left V 3 bases short and J 0 bases short, with 8 bases between. The CDR3 here is CASSQGTTNTGELFF. The CDR3 region has the DNA TGCGCCAGCAGCCAGGGGACGACGAACACCGGGGAGCTGTTTTTT.

The chain couples TRBV7-9 to TRBJ2-1; D might be TRBD2 (6 bases). The CDR3 length is 17 residues. Germline CDR1 reads SEHNR; CDR2 reads FQNEAQ (reference sequence). Trimming took off 0 bases at V and 7 bases at J, with 19 bases between the two ends. CDR3 coding DNA: TGTGCCAGCAGCTTAGCGGGATTGGCGGGATCGGGGAATGAGCAGTTCTTC. Its protein product is CASSLAGLAGSGNEQFF.

The V call is TRBV19, the J call TRBJ2-7, with D possibly matching TRBD1 (6 bases). Between the trimmed V and J ends, which lost 4 bases and 3 bases, there was a span of 10 bases. CDR3 length: 13 residues. Germline V lookup: CDR1 LNHDA, CDR2 SQIVND (reference sequence). The CDR3 region has the DNA TGTGCCAGTAGTACACAGACAGGCTACGAGCAGTACTTC. Protein sequence: CASSTQTGYEQYF.